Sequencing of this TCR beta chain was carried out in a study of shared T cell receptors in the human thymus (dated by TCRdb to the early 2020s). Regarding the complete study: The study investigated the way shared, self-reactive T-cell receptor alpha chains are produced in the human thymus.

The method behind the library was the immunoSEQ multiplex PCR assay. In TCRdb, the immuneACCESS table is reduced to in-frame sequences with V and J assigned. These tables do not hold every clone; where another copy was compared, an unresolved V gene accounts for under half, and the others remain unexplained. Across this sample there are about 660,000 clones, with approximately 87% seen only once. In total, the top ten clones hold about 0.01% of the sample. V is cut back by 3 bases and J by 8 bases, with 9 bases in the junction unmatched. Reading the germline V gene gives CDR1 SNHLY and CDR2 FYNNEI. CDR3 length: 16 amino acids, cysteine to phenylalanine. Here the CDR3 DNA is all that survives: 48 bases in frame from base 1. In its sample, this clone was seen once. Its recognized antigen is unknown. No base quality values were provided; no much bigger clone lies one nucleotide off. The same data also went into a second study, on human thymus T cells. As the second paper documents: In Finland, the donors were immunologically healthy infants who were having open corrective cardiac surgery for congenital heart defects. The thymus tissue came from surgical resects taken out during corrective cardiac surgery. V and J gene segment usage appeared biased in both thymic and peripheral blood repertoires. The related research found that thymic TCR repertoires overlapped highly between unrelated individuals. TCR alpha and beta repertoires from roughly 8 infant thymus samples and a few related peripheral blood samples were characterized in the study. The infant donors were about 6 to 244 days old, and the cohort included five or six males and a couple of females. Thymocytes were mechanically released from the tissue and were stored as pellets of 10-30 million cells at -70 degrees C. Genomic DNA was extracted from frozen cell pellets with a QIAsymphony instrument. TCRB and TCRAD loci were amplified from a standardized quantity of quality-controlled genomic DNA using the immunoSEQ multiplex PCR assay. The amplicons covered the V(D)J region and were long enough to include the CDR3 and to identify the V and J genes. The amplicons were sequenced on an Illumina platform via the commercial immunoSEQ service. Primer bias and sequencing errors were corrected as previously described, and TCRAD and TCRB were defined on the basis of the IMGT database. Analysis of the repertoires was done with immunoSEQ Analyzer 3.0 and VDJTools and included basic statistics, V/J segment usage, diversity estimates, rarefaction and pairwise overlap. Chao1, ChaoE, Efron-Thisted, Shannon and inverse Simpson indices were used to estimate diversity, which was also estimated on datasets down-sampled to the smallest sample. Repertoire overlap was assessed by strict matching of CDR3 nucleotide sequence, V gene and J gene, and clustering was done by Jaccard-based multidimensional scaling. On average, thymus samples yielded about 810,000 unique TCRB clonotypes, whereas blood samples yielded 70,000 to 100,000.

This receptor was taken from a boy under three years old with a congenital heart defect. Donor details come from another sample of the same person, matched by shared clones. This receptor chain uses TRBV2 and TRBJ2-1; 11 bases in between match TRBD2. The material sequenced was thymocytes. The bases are TGTGCCAGCAGTGAGAAACTAGCGGGAGACGGCCATGAGCAGTTCTTC. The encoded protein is CASSEKLAGDGHEQFF.